The sequence of this T cell receptor (beta chain) was determined in a study of shared clonotypes between healthy human individuals. On the study more broadly: Each donor's CD4 naive and CD4 memory cells filled three plates apiece, CD8 naive two, and CD8 memory one.

Concerning this clone itself: What it binds is not known.

Some clones are missing from TCRdb's copy, which holds only in-frame ones; the method was immunoSEQ multiplex PCR. The table has 2 million or so clones, about 95% seen once. Study-level results: Genetic and exposure-history diversity was limited by the few donors. Relative to their counterparts shared across all four donors, non-shared clonotypes exhibited diminished generation probabilities.

Naive CD8 populations comprised CD45RO-negative cells positively selected for CCR7, excluding terminally differentiated effector memory CD45RA+ cells. This CDR3 has 15 residues. V was clipped by 1 base and J by 0 bases, with 10 bases between them. Germline lookup yields CDR1 SNHLY and CDR2 FYNNEI. The TCR originated in a man aged 18 to 29 in good health. The chain recombines TRBV2 with TRBJ2-7; D is unresolved. The sample taken for sequencing was naive CD8+ T cells sorted from blood. The CDR3 bases are TGTGCCAGCAGTGAAGGTAGCTCCAGCTCCTACGAGCAGTACTTC. Encoded protein: CASSEGSSSSYEQYF.